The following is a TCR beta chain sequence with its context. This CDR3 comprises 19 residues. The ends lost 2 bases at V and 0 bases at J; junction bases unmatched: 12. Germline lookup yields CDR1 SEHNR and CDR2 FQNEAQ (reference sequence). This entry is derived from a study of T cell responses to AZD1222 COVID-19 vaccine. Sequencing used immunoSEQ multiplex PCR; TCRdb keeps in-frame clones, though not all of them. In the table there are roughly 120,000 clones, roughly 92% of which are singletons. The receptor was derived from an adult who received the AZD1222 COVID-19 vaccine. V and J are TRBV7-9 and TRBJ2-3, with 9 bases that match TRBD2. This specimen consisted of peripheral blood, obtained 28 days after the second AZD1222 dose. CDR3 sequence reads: CASSLSRGRAPLSTDTQYF. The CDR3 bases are TGTGCCAGCAGCTTATCTCGCGGGAGGGCCCCACTTAGCACAGATACGCAGTATTTT.